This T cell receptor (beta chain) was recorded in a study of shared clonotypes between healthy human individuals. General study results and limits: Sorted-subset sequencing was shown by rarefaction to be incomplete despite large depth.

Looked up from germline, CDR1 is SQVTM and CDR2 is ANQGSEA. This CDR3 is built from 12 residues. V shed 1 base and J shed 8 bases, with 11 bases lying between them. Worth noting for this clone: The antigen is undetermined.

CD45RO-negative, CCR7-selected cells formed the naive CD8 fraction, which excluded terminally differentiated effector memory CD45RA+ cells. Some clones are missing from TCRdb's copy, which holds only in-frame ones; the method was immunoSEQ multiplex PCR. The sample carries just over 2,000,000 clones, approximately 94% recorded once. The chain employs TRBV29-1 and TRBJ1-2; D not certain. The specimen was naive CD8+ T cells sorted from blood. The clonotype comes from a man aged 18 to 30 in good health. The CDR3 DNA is TGCAGCGTTGAAGGTCTGGAGTACGGCTACACCTTC. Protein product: CSVEGLEYGYTF.